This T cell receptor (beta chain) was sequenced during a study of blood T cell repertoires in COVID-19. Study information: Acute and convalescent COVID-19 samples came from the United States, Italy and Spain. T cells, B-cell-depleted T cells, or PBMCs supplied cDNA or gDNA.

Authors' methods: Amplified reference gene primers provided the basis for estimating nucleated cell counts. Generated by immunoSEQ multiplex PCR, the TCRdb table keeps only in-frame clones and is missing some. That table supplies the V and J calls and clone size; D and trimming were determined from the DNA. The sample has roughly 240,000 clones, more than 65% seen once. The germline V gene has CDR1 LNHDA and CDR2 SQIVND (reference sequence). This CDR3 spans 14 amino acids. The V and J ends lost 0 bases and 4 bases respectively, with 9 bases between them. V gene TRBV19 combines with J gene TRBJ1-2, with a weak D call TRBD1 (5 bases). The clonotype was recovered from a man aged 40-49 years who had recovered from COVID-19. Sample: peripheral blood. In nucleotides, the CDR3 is TGTGCCAGTAGTATAGACGACCAGGGCTATGGCTACACCTTC. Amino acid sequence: CASSIDDQGYGYTF.